The source of this T cell receptor beta chain is a study of shared clonotypes between healthy human individuals. Naive CD8 cells lacked CD45RO and underwent positive selection for CCR7, leaving out terminally differentiated effector memory CD45RA+ cells. CDR1 and CDR2 (germline): SGHDT, YYEEEE. The CDR3 is 16 residues long. Germline trimming cut 5 bases from V and 6 bases from J; bases unmatched to any gene: 12. Assay used: immunoSEQ multiplex PCR; TCRdb lists only in-frame clones, some missing. The profile shows 1.5 million to 2.5 million clones, just under 95% of them singletons. Sample: naive CD8+ T cells sorted from blood. This chain joins TRBV5-6 and TRBJ2-1; 9 positions agree with TRBD1. The clonotype originates from a man aged 18 to 29 in good health. Here the CDR3 DNA reads TGTGCCAGCAGTTCAGAAAACAGGGGGCTAACCAATGAGCAGTTCTTC. Its protein product is CASSSENRGLTNEQFF.